This T cell receptor beta chain comes out of a study of blood T cell repertoires in COVID-19. The overall study: The United States, Italy and Spain were the sources of the acute and convalescent COVID-19 samples. In each case, the material was cDNA or gDNA derived from T cells, B-cell-depleted T cells, or PBMCs.

Authors' methods: Reference gene primer amplification gave nucleated cell count estimates. The data were produced by immunoSEQ multiplex PCR, yet TCRdb's version contains in-frame clones alone and is incomplete. That table is the source of V, J and clone size, and D and trimming were worked out from the DNA. The data contain under 140,000 clones, over 60% of them seen just once; the ten biggest clones take up about 3.7%. Germline CDR1 and CDR2: SGHRS and YFSETQ. Trimming shortened V by 4 bases and J by 5 bases, and 15 bases separated the two germline ends. CDR3 length equals 14 residues. The specimen sequenced was peripheral blood. V and J are TRBV5-1 and TRBJ1-1; D perhaps matches TRBD1 (5 bases). The receptor's source is a woman over 75 with acute or convalescent COVID-19. The CDR3 is CASSPPGGWTEAFF. CDR3 bases: TGCGCCAGCAGCCCTCCCGGGGGATGGACTGAAGCTTTCTTT.